These T cell receptor beta chains were read from a single sample in a study of blood T cell repertoires in COVID-19. The assay was immunoSEQ multiplex PCR, and TCRdb's table has in-frame clones only and misses some. The sample comprises about 240,000 clones, roughly 90% of which are singletons, and approximately 9% rests with the top ten. Sequenced: PBMCs or T cells enriched from blood (not recorded which). The origin of the receptors is a man in his forties who had recovered from COVID-19. The CDR3 runs from the conserved cysteine through the conserved F or W.

cdr3_aa j_call v_call
CSVERTGQASFF TRBJ1-1 TRBV29-1
CATSRDGRVGGYTF TRBJ1-2 TRBV15
CASSVSQLTPSGNTIYF TRBJ1-3 TRBV9
CASSFGDRETYEQYF TRBJ2-7 TRBV27
CASSPAVNSPLHF TRBJ1-6 TRBV19
CASSFHYWDRDGYEQYF TRBJ2-7 TRBV5-1
CASSLIREQFF TRBJ2-1 TRBV7-9
CASSGDFTPYNEQFF TRBJ2-1 TRBV10-2
CATSLDRGPYEQYF TRBJ2-7 TRBV15
CASSVDFPNTEAFF TRBJ1-1 TRBV2
CASSLGQGNTEAFF TRBJ1-1 TRBV13
CASSLAGTSGGWETQYF TRBJ2-5 TRBV5-1
CASSGGRGLNTEAFF TRBJ1-1 TRBV9
CAISESDYSNQPQHF TRBJ1-5 TRBV10-3
CASSLVLRQLYGYTF TRBJ1-2 TRBV5-5
CASSNSLATYGYTF TRBJ1-2 TRBV7-2
CASSPRVPRTGGLWGYTF TRBJ1-2 TRBV7-8
CASSFRFNYGFLGTQYF TRBJ2-5 TRBV11-2
CASSLDRDSPLHF TRBJ1-6 TRBV13
CATSRPDREYQPQHF TRBJ1-5 TRBV15
CASSQDQGQIQTQYF TRBJ2-5 TRBV14
CASSLSPRYGYTF TRBJ1-2 TRBV27
CASSARGALMNTEAFF TRBJ1-1 TRBV2
CASAGTSGRETQYF TRBJ2-5 TRBV28
CATSRSSGRGDTQYF TRBJ2-3 TRBV15